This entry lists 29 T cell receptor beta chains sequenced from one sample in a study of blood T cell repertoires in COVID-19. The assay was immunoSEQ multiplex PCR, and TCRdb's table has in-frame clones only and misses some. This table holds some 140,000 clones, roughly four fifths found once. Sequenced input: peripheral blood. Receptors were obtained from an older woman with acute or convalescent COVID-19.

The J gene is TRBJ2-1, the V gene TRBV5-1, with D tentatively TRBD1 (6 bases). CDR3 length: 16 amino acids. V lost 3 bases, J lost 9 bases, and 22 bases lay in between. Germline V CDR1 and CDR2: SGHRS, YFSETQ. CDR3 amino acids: CASSSLTGLGSPEQFF. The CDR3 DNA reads TGCGCCAGCAGCTCTCTCACAGGGCTTGGGTCGCCTGAGCAGTTCTTC.

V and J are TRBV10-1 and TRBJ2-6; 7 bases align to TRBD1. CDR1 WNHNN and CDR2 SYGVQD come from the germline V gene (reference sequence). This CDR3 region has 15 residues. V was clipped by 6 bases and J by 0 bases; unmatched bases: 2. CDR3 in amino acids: CASSPGGSGANVLTF. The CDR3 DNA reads TGCGCCAGCAGCCCAGGGGGCTCTGGGGCCAACGTCCTGACTTTC.

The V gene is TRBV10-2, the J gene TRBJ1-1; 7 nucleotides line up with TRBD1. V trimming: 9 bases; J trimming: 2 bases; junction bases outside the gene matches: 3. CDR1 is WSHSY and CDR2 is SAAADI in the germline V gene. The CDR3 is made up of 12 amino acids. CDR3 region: CASRDRNTEAFF. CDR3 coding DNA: TGCGCCAGTCGGGACAGAAACACTGAAGCTTTCTTT.

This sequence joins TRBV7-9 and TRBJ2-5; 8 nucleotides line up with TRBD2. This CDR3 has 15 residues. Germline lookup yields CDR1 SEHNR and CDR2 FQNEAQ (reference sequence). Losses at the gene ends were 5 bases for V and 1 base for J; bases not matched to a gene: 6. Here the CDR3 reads CASSLRRGVQETQYF. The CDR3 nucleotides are TGTGCCAGCAGCCTTCGGCGGGGGGTCCAAGAGACCCAGTACTTC.

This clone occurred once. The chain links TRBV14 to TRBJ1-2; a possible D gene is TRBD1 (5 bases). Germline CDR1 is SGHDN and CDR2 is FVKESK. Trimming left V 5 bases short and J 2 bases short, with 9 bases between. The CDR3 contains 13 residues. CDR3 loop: CASSFDRNYGYTF. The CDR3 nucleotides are TGTGCCAGCAGCTTCGACAGAAACTATGGCTACACCTTC.

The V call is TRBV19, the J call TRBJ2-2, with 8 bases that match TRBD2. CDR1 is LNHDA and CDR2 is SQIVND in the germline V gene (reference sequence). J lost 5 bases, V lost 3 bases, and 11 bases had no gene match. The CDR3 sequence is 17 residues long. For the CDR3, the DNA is TGTGCCAGTAGTATTCAGATAACGGGGGGGCCAACCGGGGAGCTGTTTTTT. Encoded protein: CASSIQITGGPTGELFF.

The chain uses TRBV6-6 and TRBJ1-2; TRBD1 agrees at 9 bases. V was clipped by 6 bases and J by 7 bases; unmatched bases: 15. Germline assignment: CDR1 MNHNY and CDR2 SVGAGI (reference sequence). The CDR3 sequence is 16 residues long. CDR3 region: CASSLRDRASGVGYTF. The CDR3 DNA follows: TGTGCCAGCAGCCTCCGGGACAGGGCTTCCGGTGTTGGCTACACCTTC.

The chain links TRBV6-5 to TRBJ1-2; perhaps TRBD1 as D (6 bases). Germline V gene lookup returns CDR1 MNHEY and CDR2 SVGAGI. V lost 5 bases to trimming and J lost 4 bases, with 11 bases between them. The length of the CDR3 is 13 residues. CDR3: CASSLGTTYGYTF. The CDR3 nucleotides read TGTGCCAGCAGTCTCGGGACAACCTATGGCTACACCTTC.

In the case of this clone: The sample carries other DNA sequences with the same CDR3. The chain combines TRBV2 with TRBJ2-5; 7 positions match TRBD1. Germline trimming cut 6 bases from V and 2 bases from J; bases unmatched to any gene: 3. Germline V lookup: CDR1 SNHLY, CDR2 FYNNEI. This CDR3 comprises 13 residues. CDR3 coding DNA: TGTGCCAGCAGGGGACAGCCACAAGAGACCCAGTACTTC. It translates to CASRGQPQETQYF.

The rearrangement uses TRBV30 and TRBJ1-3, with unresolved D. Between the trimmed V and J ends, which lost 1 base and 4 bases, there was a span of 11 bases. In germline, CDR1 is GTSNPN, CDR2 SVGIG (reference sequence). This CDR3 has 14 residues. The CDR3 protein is CAWSAQLRGNTIYF. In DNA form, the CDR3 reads TGTGCCTGGAGTGCCCAATTACGGGGAAACACCATATATTTT.

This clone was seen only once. DNA of the CDR3: TGTGCCACCAGCAGGGACCCGAGGGCTGGGGCTTTCTTT. Amino acids: CATSRDPRAGAFF. The chain combines TRBV15 with TRBJ1-1; D ambiguous. Trimming stripped 3 bases from V and 11 bases from J, with 16 bases between. This CDR3 is 13 amino acids long. Germline V gives CDR1 LNHNV, CDR2 YYDKDF (reference sequence). Looking up the rest from reference TRBV15 and TRBJ1-1 gives the full variable domain: DAMVIQNPRYQVTQFGKPVTLSCSQTLNHNVMYWYQQKSSQAPKLLFHYYDKDFNNEADTPDNFQSRRPNTSFCFLDIRSPGLGDTAMYLCATSRDPRAGAFFGQGTRLTVV.

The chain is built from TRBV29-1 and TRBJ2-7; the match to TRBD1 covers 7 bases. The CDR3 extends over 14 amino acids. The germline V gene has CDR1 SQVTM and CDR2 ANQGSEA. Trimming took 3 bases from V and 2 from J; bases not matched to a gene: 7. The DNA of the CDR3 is TGCAGCGTTGATAATACAGGGGTAACCTACGAGCAGTACTTC. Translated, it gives CSVDNTGVTYEQYF.

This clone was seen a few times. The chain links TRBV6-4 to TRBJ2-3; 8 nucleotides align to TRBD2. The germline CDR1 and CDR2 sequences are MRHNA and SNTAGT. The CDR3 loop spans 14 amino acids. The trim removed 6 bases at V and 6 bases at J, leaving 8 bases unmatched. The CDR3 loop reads CASSTAGAGDTQYF. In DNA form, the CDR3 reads TGTGCCAGCAGCACAGCGGGGGCCGGGGATACGCAGTATTTT.

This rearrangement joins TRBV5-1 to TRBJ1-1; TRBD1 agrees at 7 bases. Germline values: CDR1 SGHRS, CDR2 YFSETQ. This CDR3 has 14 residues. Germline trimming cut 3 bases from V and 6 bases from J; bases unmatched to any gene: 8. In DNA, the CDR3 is TGCGCCAGCAGCTCGACAACAGGGGACCCTGAAGCTTTCTTT. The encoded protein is CASSSTTGDPEAFF.

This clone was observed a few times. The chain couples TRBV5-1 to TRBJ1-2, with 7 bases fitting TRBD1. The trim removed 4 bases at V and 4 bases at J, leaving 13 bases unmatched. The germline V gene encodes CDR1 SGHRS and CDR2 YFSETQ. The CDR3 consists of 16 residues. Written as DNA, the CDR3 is TGCGCCAGCAGCCCCGCGACCATACAGGGGCCCTATGGCTACACCTTC. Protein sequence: CASSPATIQGPYGYTF.

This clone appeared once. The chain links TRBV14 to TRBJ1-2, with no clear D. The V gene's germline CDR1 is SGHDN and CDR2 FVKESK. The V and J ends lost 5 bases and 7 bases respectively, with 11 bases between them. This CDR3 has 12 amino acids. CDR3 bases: TGTGCCAGCAGCAAGTCAGAGGGTGGCTACACCTTC. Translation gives CASSKSEGGYTF.

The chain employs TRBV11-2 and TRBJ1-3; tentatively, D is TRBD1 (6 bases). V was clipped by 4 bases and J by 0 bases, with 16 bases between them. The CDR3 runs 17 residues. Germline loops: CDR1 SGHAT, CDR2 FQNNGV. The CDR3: CASSSTGTMSSGNTIYF. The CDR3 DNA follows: TGTGCCAGCAGCTCCACCGGGACAATGAGCTCTGGAAACACCATATATTTT.

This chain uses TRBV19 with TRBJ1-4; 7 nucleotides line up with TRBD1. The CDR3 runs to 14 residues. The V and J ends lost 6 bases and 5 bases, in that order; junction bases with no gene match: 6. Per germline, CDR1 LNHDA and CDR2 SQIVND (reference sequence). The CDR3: CASRPTGRNEKLFF. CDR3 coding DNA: TGTGCCAGTAGGCCGACAGGGAGGAATGAAAAACTGTTTTTT.

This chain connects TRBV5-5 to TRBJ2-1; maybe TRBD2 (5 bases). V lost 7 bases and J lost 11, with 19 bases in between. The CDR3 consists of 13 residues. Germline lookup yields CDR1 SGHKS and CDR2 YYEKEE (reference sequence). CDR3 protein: CASALTSREQQFF. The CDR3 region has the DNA TGTGCCAGCGCCCTCACAAGTCGGGAACAGCAGTTCTTC.

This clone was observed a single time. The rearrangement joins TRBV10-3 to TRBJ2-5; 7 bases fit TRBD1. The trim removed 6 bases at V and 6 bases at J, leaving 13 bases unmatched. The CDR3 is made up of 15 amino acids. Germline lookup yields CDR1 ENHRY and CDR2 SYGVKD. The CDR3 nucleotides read TGTGCCATCAGCACAACCGGACAGGCGGTTAAGACCCAGTACTTC. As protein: CAISTTGQAVKTQYF.

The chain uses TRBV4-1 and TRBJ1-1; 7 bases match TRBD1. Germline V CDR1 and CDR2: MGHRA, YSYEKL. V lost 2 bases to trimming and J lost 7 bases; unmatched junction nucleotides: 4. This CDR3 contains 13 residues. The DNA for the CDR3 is TGCGCCAGCAGCCAAAAGGGGGCTGATGAAGCTTTCTTT. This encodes CASSQKGADEAFF.

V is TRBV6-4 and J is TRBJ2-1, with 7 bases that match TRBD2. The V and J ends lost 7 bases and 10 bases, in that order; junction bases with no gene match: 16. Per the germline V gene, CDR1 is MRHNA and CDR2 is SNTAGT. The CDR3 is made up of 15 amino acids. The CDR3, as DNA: TGTGCCAGCAACACGGGGGGACTAACCACAGGCGAGCAGTTCTTC. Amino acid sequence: CASNTGGLTTGEQFF.

The CDR3 spells CASSRDRTYNSPLHF. The CDR3 DNA reads TGTGCCAGCAGCCGCGACAGAACTTATAATTCACCCCTCCACTTT. The V and J genes are TRBV7-8 and TRBJ1-6; TRBD1 might be the D (5 bases). The ends were cut back, 5 bases at V and 4 bases at J, with 12 bases in the middle. From germline, CDR1 is SGHVS and CDR2 FQNEAQ. This CDR3 region has 15 residues.

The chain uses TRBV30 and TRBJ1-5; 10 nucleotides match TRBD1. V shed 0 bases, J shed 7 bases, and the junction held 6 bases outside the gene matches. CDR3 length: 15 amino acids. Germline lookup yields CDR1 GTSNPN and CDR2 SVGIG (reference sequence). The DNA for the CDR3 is TGTGCCTGGAGTGTGGGGGACAGGGGTGGCCAGCCCCAGCATTTT. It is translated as CAWSVGDRGGQPQHF.

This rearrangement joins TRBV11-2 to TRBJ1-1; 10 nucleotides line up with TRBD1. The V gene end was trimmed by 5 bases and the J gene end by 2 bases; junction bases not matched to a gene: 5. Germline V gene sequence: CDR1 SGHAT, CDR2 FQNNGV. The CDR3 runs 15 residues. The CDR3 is CASSAGQGRNTEAFF. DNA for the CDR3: TGTGCCAGCAGCGCGGGACAGGGGCGAAACACTGAAGCTTTCTTT.

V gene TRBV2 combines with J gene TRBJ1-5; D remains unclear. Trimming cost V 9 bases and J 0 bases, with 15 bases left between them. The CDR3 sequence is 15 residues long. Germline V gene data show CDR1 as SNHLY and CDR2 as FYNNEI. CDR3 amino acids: CASPRTQHSNQPQHF. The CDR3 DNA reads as TGTGCCAGTCCCCGGACTCAGCATAGCAATCAGCCCCAGCATTTT.

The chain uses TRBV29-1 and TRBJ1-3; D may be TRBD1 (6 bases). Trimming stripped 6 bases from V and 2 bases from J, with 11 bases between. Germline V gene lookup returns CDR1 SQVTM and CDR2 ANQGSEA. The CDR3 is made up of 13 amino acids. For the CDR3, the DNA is TGCAGCGTGATACAGGGTGCTGGAAACACCATATATTTT. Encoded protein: CSVIQGAGNTIYF.

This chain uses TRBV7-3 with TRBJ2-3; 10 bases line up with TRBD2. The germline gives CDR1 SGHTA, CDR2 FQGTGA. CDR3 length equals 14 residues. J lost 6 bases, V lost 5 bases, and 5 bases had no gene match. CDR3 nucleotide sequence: TGTGCCAGCAGCCTGGGGACTAGCGTGGATACGCAGTATTTT. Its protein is CASSLGTSVDTQYF.

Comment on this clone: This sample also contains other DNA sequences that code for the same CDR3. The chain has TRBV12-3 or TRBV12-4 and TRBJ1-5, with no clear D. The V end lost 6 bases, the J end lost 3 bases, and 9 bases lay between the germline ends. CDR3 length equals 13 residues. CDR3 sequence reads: CASSLDSNQPQHF. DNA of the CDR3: TGTGCCAGCAGCCTGGACTCCAATCAGCCCCAGCATTTT.